These 21 T cell receptor beta chains share one sample of origin, sequenced in a study of blood T cells in healthy people across ages. A second about 7 to 11 cycle PCR used barcoded and J-beta primers. TCRdb re-called the 5' RACE reads through MiXCR, storing one row per CDR3 protein. Among about a million distinct CDR3 sequences, about 44% were seen once, and the ten largest hold roughly 13%. The sequenced sample consisted of blood. The source of these receptors is a man aged 25 to 45 in good health.

This chain joins TRBV29-1 and TRBJ2-4; TRBD2 might be the D (6 bases). The last part of the DNA fits TRBJ2-7 better; the J call may be wrong. The CDR3 contains 10 residues. Germline V gene lookup returns CDR1 SQVTM and CDR2 ANQGSEA. This chain's CDR3 is CSAGLDEQYF. CDR3 sequence (DNA): TGCAGCGCGGGACTCGACGAGCAGTACTTC.

This sequence joins TRBV14 and TRBJ2-3; D remains unclear. Trimming pared 1 base from V and 8 bases from J, leaving 19 bases between. This CDR3 spans 16 amino acids. The germline V gene encodes CDR1 SGHDN and CDR2 FVKESK. The CDR3 spells CASSQATSLTSSTQYF. The DNA for the CDR3 is TGTGCCAGCAGCCAAGCGACGAGCCTCACCTCGAGTACGCAGTATTTT.

The chain combines TRBV7-2 with TRBJ2-5, with 11 bases aligning to TRBD1. V was pared by 4 bases and J by 9 bases, with 7 bases of the junction left unmatched. Per the germline V gene, CDR1 is SGHTA and CDR2 is FQGNSA. The CDR3 has 14 residues. CDR3 in amino acids: CASSSGQGVLAQYF. Here the CDR3 DNA reads TGTGCCAGCAGCTCGGGACAGGGGGTGTTGGCCCAGTACTTC.

This clonotype turned up a few times. This chain uses TRBV10-3 with TRBJ2-7, with TRBD1 matching over 10 bases. Looked up from germline, CDR1 is ENHRY and CDR2 is SYGVKD. The CDR3 consists of 15 residues. Trimming at V came to 3 bases and at J to 5 bases, leaving 7 bases not matched to a gene. In DNA, the CDR3 is TGTGCCATCAGTGACCCGACAGGGGGCTTCAACGAGCAGTACTTC. The encoded protein is CAISDPTGGFNEQYF.

This clonotype was detected a few times. J is TRBJ2-4 and V is TRBV29-1; TRBD1 aligns across 9 bases. The germline V gene has CDR1 SQVTM and CDR2 ANQGSEA. V was clipped by 7 bases and J by 13 bases; unmatched bases: 8. CDR3 length: 11 residues. DNA of the CDR3: TGCAGCGGAGGACAGGGGCGGGAGCAGTACTTC. Its translation is CSGGQGREQYF.

The chain couples TRBV3-1 to TRBJ1-2; D unresolved. The CDR3 spans 15 residues. The V end was cut by 0 bases, the J end by 2 bases, with 10 bases between. Germline V gene data show CDR1 as LGHDT and CDR2 as YNNKEL (reference sequence). As DNA, the CDR3 is TGTGCCAGCAGCCAAGATCGACCCCCGAACTATGGCTACACCTTC. Translating it yields CASSQDRPPNYGYTF.

This clonotype was counted between two and nine times. The chain couples TRBV5-1 to TRBJ2-7; D may correspond to TRBD1 or TRBD2 (6 bases each). V was shortened by 3 bases and J by 3 bases, with 19 bases between the two germline ends. This CDR3 has 16 residues. Germline V gene data show CDR1 as SGHRS and CDR2 as YFSETQ. The CDR3 region has the DNA TGCGCCAGCAGCTCCCCTTTAGGGGGGCCCATCTACGAGCAGTACTTC. Amino acid sequence: CASSSPLGGPIYEQYF.

A few counts support this clonotype. This chain joins TRBV20-1 and TRBJ2-1, with 11 nucleotides matching TRBD2. Germline V CDR1 and CDR2: DFQATT, SNEGSKA (reference sequence). This CDR3 comprises 16 residues. With V trimmed by 6 bases and J by 5 bases, 12 bases remained unmatched. In DNA form, the CDR3 reads TGCAGTGCACCTGGTTGGTCTAGCGGGGGGAACAATGAGCAGTTCTTC. Translation gives CSAPGWSSGGNNEQFF.

The V and J genes are TRBV20-1 and TRBJ2-3; TRBD2 matches 13 bases. The germline V gene has CDR1 DFQATT and CDR2 SNEGSKA (reference sequence). V trimming: 5 bases; J trimming: 0 bases; junction bases outside the gene matches: 8. The CDR3 spans 17 residues. CDR3 residues: CSAQRTSGGSSTDTQYF. In nucleotides, the CDR3 is TGCAGTGCTCAGAGGACTAGCGGGGGTTCTAGCACAGATACGCAGTATTTT.

This clonotype has only a few counts. J is TRBJ2-7 and V is TRBV4-3; 7 positions match TRBD1. Germline CDR1 reads LGHNA; CDR2 reads YSLEER. Trimming removed 4 bases from V and 3 bases from J; junction bases left unmatched: 9. There are 15 residues in the CDR3. The CDR3 nucleotides read TGCGCCAGCAGCCTTTCACCGGGACAGAACTACGAGCAGTACTTC. Protein: CASSLSPGQNYEQYF.

This clonotype was counted only a few times. The rearrangement joins TRBV28 to TRBJ2-3; 7 nucleotides line up with TRBD1. From germline, CDR1 is MDHEN and CDR2 SYDVKM. The CDR3 sequence is 13 residues long. V gave up 5 bases and J gave up 14 bases; unmatched junction bases: 13. The CDR3 protein is CASSPPGTGDLYF. The DNA for the CDR3 is TGTGCCAGCAGTCCCCCGGGAACAGGGGATCTGTATTTT. Combining the CDR3 with reference TRBV28 and TRBJ2-3 gives the whole variable domain DVKVTQSSRYLVKRTGEKVFLECVQDMDHENMFWYRQDPGLGLRLIYFSYDVKMKEKGDIPEGYSVSREKKERFSLILESASTNQTSMYLCASSPPGTGDLYFGPGTRLTVL.

This clonotype showed up just a few times. The chain links TRBV10-3 to TRBJ1-1; the D is unclear. The CDR3 consists of 14 residues. The germline V gene encodes CDR1 ENHRY and CDR2 SYGVKD. Deletions cut 4 bases from V and 0 bases from J, with 9 bases between. The CDR3 bases are TGTGCCATCAGTGTAGGCGGCGTGAACACTGAAGCTTTCTTT. As protein: CAISVGGVNTEAFF.

Note on this clonotype: A much larger clone sits a single nucleotide away, making a read error possible. The J gene is TRBJ2-1, the V gene TRBV20-1, with D possibly being TRBD2 (6 bases). Trimming removed 3 bases at V and 13 bases at J, with 25 bases between. CDR3 length: 15 residues. Germline-derived CDR1 and CDR2 are DFQATT and SNEGSKA (reference sequence). The CDR3 nucleotides read TGCAGTGCTAGGCTCCCGGAGCGGGTACAAGAGACCCAGTTCTTC. It specifies CSARLPERVQETQFF.

This clonotype has a handful of counts. The chain uses TRBV20-1 and TRBJ2-7; no firm D call. The CDR3 totals 14 residues. V dropped 0 bases and J dropped 0 bases, with 9 bases sitting between them. Germline CDR1 is DFQATT and CDR2 is SNEGSKA (reference sequence). DNA for the CDR3: TGCAGTGCTAGAGATCCAACAAGCTCCTACGAGCAGTACTTC. This codes for CSARDPTSSYEQYF.

A few counts support this clonotype. The chain recombines TRBV20-1 with TRBJ2-1; TRBD2 aligns across 16 bases. Germline loops: CDR1 DFQATT, CDR2 SNEGSKA (reference sequence). With 5 bases clipped from V and 1 base from J, the junction kept 5 bases outside the gene matches. This CDR3 has 17 amino acids. The CDR3 spells CSAGGLAGGRSYNEQFF. Written as DNA, the CDR3 is TGCAGTGCTGGGGGACTAGCGGGGGGGCGGTCCTACAATGAGCAGTTCTTC.

The V and J genes are TRBV4-3 and TRBJ1-1, with D perhaps matching TRBD1 (5 bases). Deletions cut 0 bases from V and 6 bases from J, with 8 bases between. The CDR3 is 13 residues long. Germline-derived CDR1 and CDR2 are LGHNA and YSLEER. The chain's CDR3 is CASSQDRDAEAFF. The CDR3 DNA is TGCGCCAGCAGCCAAGACAGGGACGCTGAAGCTTTCTTT.

This clonotype was counted only a few times. This rearrangement joins TRBV28 to TRBJ2-3; D perhaps matches TRBD1 (6 bases). Germline assignment: CDR1 MDHEN and CDR2 SYDVKM. The CDR3 consists of 15 residues. Deletions cut 7 bases from V and 0 bases from J, with 14 bases between. CDR3 loop: CASKSRDRSTDTQYF. In DNA, the CDR3 is TGTGCCAGCAAGTCCCGAGACAGGAGCACAGATACGCAGTATTTT.

The chain employs TRBV27 and TRBJ2-2; 8 bases agree with TRBD1. The length of the CDR3 is 14 residues. CDR1 is MNHEY and CDR2 is SMNVEV in the germline V gene (reference sequence). With V trimmed by 3 bases and J by 6 bases, 3 bases remained unmatched. The CDR3 coding sequence is TGTGCCAGCAGTTTCGACAGGGGTCCCGGGGAGCTGTTTTTT. It encodes CASSFDRGPGELFF.

This clonotype was counted a few times. The chain has TRBV6-5 and TRBJ2-1; 8 nucleotides line up with TRBD2. Germline CDR1 MNHEY, CDR2 SVGAGI. V lost 4 bases and J lost 5; bases outside the gene matches: 4. This CDR3 spans 14 amino acids. The CDR3 region is CASSLTSGDNEQFF. The DNA of the CDR3 is TGTGCCAGCAGTTTAACTAGCGGAGACAATGAGCAGTTCTTC.

This rearrangement joins TRBV3-1 to TRBJ2-5; D is perhaps TRBD2 (5 bases). Trimming left V 0 bases short and J 7 bases short, with 12 bases between. The CDR3 is made up of 14 amino acids. The germline CDR1 and CDR2 sequences are LGHDT and YNNKEL (reference sequence). CDR3 sequence: CASSQDSGSGTQYF. The CDR3 DNA is TGTGCCAGCAGCCAAGATTCGGGGTCCGGGACCCAGTACTTC.

This clonotype has a count of ten or more. The chain couples TRBV3-1 to TRBJ1-6; D gene uncertain. Per the germline V gene, CDR1 is LGHDT and CDR2 is YNNKEL (reference sequence). This CDR3 contains 14 residues. Trimming left V 1 base short and J 10 bases short, with 11 bases between. The CDR3 DNA is TGTGCCAGCAGCCAAGCATCCGGTCGATCACCCCTCCACTTT. Protein sequence: CASSQASGRSPLHF.